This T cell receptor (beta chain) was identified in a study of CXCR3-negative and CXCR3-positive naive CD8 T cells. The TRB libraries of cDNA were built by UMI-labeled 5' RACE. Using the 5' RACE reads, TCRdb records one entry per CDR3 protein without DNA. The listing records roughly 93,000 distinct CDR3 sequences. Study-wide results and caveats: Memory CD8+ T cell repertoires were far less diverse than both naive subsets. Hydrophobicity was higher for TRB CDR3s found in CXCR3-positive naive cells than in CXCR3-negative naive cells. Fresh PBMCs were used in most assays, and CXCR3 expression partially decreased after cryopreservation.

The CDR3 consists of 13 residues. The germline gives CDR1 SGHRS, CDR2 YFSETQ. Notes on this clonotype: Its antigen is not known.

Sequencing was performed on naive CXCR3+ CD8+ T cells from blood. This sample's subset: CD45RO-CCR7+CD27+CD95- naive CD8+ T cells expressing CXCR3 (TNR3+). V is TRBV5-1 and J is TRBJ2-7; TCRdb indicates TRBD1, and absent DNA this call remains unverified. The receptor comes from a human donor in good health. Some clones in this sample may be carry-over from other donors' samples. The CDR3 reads CASSSDITGTKYF.